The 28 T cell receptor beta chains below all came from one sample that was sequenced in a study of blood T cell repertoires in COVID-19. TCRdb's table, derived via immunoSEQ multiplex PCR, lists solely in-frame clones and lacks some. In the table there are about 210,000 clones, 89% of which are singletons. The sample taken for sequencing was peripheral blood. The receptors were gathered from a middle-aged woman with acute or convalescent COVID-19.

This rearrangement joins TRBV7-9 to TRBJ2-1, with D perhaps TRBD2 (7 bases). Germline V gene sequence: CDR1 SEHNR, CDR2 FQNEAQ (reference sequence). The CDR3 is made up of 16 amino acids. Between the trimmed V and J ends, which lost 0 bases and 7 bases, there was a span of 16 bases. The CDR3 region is CASSLAGGGGSNEQFF. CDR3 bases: TGTGCCAGCAGCTTAGCTGGGGGGGGCGGTTCGAATGAGCAGTTCTTC.

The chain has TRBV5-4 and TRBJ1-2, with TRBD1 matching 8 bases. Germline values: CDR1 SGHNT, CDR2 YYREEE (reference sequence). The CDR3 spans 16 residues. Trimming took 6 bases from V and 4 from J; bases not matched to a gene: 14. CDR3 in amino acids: CASTFYFRTGSYGYTF. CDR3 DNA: TGTGCCAGCACCTTTTACTTCCGGACAGGGAGCTATGGCTACACCTTC. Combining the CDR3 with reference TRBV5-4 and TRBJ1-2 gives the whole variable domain ETGVTQSPTHLIKTRGQQVTLRCSSQSGHNTVSWYQQALGQGPQFIFQYYREEENGRGNFPPRFSGLQFPNYSSELNVNALELDDSALYLCASTFYFRTGSYGYTFGSGTRLTVV.

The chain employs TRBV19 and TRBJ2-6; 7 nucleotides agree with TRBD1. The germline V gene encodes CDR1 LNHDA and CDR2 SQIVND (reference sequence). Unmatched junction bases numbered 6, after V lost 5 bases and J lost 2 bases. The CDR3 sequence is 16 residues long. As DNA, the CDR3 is TGTGCCAGTAGTCAGACAGGGTGGCCTGGGGCCAACGTCCTGACTTTC. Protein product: CASSQTGWPGANVLTF.

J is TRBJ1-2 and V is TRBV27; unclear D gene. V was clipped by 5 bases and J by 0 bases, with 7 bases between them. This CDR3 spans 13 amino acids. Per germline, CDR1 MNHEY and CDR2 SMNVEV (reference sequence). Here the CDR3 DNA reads TGTGCCAGCAGTCTGAGTGCTAACTATGGCTACACCTTC. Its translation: CASSLSANYGYTF.

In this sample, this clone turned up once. In nucleotides, the CDR3 is TGCAGCGGGACACAGGGGCCGAATTCACCCCTCCACTTT. This sequence encodes CSGTQGPNSPLHF. V gene TRBV29-1 combines with J gene TRBJ1-6; TRBD1 matches at 7 bases. The CDR3 length is 13 residues. V lost 7 bases, J lost 7 bases, and 7 bases stayed unmatched. CDR1 SQVTM and CDR2 ANQGSEA come from the germline V gene.

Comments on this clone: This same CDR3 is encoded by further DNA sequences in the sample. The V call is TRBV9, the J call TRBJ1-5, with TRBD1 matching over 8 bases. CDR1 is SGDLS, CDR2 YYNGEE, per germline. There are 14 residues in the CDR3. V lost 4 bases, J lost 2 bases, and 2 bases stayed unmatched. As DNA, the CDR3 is TGTGCCAGCAGCCCAGGGGGCGGCAATCAGCCCCAGCATTTT. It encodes CASSPGGGNQPQHF.

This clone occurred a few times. The CDR3 nucleotides are TGTGCCAGCAGTATAACCTCAGGACAGAGAAACACCATATATTTT. It codes for CASSITSGQRNTIYF. This rearrangement joins TRBV28 to TRBJ1-3, with TRBD1 as a possible D gene (6 bases). Germline V lookup: CDR1 MDHEN, CDR2 SYDVKM. Trimming shortened V by 5 bases and J by 5 bases, and 16 bases separated the two germline ends. CDR3 size: 15 residues.

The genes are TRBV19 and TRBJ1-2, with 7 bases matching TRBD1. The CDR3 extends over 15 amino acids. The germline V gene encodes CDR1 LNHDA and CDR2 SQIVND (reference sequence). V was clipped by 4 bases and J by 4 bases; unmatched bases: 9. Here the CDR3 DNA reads TGTGCCAGTAGTACCGCGACAGGGTCGGTCTATGGCTACACCTTC. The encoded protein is CASSTATGSVYGYTF.

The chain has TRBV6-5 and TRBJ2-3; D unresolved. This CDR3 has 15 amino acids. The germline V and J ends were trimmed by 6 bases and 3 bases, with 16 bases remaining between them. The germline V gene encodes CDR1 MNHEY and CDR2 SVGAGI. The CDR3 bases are TGTGCCAGCAGCCTAGACGCCGCAGCGACAGATACGCAGTATTTT. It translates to CASSLDAAATDTQYF.

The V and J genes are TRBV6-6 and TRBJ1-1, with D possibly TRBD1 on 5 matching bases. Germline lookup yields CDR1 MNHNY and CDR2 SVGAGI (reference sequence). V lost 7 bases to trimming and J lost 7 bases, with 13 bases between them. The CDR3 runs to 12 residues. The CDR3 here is CASMGPTGEAFF. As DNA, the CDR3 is TGTGCCAGCATGGGGCCCACCGGTGAAGCTTTCTTT.

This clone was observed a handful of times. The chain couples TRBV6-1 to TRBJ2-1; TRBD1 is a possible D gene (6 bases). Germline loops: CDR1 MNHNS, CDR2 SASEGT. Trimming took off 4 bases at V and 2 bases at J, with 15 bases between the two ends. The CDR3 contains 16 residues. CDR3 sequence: CASSVATGTTYNEQFF. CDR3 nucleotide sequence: TGTGCCAGCAGTGTCGCGACAGGCACCACCTACAATGAGCAGTTCTTC.

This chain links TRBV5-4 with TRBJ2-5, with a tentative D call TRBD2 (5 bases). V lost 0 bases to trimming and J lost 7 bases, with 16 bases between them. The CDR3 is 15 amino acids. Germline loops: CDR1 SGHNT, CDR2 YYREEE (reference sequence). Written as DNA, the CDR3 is TGTGCCAGCAGCTTGGTAGGCCAGGCAGGAGGGACCCAGTACTTC. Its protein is CASSLVGQAGGTQYF.

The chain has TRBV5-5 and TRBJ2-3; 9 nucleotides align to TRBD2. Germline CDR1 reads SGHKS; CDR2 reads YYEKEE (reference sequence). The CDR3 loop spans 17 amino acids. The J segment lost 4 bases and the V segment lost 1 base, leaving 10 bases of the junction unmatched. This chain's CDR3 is CASSLRRGGPWADTQYF. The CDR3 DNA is TGTGCCAGCAGCTTGCGGCGGGGGGGCCCTTGGGCAGATACGCAGTATTTT.

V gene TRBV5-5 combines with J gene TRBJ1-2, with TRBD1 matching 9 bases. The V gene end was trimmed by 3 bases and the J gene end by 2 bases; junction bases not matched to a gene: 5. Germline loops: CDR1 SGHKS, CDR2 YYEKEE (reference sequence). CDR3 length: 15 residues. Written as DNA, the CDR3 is TGTGCCAGCAGCTGGGGACAGGGAAAGAACTATGGCTACACCTTC. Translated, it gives CASSWGQGKNYGYTF.

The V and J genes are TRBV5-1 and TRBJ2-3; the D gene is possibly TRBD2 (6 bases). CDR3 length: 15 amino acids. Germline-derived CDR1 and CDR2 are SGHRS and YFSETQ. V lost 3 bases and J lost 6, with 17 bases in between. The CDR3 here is CASSYAGSPGDTQYF. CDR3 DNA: TGCGCCAGCAGCTATGCGGGGAGCCCTGGGGATACGCAGTATTTT. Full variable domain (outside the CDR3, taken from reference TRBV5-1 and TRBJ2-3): KAGVTQTPRYLIKTRGQQVTLSCSPISGHRSVSWYQQTPGQGLQFLFEYFSETQRNKGNFPGRFSGRQFSNSRSEMNVSTLELGDSALYLCASSYAGSPGDTQYFGPGTRLTVL.

The CDR3 region is CASSPRLGQGTQGNQPQHF. In DNA form, the CDR3 reads TGTGCCAGCAGTCCGCGGCTGGGACAGGGCACCCAGGGCAATCAGCCCCAGCATTTT. V is TRBV6-6 and J is TRBJ1-5, with 9 bases matching TRBD1. The ends lost 5 bases at V and 2 bases at J; junction bases unmatched: 16. CDR3 length: 19 amino acids. The germline V gene encodes CDR1 MNHNY and CDR2 SVGAGI (reference sequence).

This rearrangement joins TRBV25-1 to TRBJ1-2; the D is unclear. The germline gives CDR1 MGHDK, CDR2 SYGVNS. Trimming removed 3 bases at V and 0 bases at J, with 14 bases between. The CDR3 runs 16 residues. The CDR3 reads CASSESGGETNYGYTF. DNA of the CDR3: TGTGCCAGCAGTGAGTCCGGCGGCGAAACTAACTATGGCTACACCTTC.

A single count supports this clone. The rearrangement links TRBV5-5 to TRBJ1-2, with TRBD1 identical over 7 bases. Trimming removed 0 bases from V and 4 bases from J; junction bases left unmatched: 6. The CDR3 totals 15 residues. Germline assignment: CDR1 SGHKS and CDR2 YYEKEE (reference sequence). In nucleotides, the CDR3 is TGTGCCAGCAGCTTGGAGACAGGGTGGGCCTATGGCTACACCTTC. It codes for CASSLETGWAYGYTF.

DNA for the CDR3: TGTGCCAGCTCAAAAGGCGGGGAAGCTAATCAGCCCCAGCATTTT. Its translation is CASSKGGEANQPQHF. The chain couples TRBV18 to TRBJ1-5; D gene ambiguous. V was pared by 5 bases and J by 4 bases, with 15 bases between. This CDR3 region has 15 residues. CDR1 KGHSH and CDR2 LQKENI come from the germline V gene.

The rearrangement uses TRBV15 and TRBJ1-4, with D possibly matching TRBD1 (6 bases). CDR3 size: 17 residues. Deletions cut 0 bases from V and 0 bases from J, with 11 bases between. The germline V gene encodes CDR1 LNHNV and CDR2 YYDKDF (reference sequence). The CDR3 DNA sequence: TGTGCCACCAGCAGAGACCAGGGGACCGCAACTAATGAAAAACTGTTTTTT. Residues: CATSRDQGTATNEKLFF.

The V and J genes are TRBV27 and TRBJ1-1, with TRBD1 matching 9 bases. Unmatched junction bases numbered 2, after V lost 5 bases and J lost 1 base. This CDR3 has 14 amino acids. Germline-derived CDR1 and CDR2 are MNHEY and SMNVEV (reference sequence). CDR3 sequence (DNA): TGTGCCAGCAGTGTACAGGGGGCGAACACTGAAGCTTTCTTT. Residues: CASSVQGANTEAFF.

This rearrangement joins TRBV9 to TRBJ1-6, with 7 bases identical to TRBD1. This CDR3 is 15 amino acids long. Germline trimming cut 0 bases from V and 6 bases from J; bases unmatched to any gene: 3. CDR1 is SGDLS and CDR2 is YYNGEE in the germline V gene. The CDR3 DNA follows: TGTGCCAGCAGCGTAGCCGACAGGGTTAATTCACCCCTCCACTTT. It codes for CASSVADRVNSPLHF.

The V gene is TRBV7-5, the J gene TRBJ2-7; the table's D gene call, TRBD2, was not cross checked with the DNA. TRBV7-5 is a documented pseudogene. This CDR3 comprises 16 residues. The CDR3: CARSRISGRGTGEQYV. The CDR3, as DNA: TGTGCCAGAAGCCGTATCTCCGGCCGCGGGACGGGGGAGCAGTACGTC.

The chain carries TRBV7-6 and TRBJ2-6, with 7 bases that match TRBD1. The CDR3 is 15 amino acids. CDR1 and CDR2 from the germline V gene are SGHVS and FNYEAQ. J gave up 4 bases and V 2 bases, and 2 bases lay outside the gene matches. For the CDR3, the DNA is TGTGCCAGCAGCTTAAGGGGGCTGGGGGCCAACGTCCTGACTTTC. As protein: CASSLRGLGANVLTF.

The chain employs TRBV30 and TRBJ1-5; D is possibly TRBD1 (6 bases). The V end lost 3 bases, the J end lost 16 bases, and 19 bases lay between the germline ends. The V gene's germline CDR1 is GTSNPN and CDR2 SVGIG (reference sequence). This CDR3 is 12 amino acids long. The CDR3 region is CAWSPAGTSVHF. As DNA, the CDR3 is TGTGCCTGGAGCCCAGCCGGGACATCGGTACATTTT.

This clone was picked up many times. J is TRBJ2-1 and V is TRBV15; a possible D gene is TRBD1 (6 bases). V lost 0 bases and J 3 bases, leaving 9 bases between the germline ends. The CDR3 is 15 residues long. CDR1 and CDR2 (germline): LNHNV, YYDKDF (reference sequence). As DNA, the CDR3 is TGTGCCACCAGCAGAGATCAAGGGGGCTACAATGAGCAGTTCTTC. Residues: CATSRDQGGYNEQFF. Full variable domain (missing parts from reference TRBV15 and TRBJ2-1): DAMVIQNPRYQVTQFGKPVTLSCSQTLNHNVMYWYQQKSSQAPKLLFHYYDKDFNNEADTPDNFQSRRPNTSFCFLDIRSPGLGDTAMYLCATSRDQGGYNEQFFGPGTRLTVL.

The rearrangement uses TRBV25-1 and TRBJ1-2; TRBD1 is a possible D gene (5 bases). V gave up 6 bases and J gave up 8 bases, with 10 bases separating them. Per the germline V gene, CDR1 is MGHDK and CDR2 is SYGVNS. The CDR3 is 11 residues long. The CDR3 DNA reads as TGTGCCAGCAGCCAGGGTCGGGGCTACACCTTC. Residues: CASSQGRGYTF.

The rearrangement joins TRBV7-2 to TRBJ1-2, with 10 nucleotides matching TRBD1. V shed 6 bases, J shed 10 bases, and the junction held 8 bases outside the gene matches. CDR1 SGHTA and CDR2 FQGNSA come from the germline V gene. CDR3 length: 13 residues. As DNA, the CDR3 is TGTGCCAGCAGGGGACAGGGGCCAGGGTCCTACACCTTC. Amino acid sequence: CASRGQGPGSYTF.